The TCR beta chain under discussion was sequenced for a study of T cell responses to AZD1222 COVID-19 vaccine. Study information: Second-dose timings of about 4 or about 12 weeks were pooled. Study-wide points: When two AZD1222 doses had been given, Spike-specific TCR breadth and depth rose. Repertoire sampling occurred only after the peak T cell response. Females outnumbered males among donors, who were mostly white British; clonal diversity was possibly underestimated.

V was clipped by 0 bases and J by 0 bases, with 7 bases between them. The CDR3 is made up of 16 amino acids. CDR1 and CDR2 from the germline V gene are SGHRS and YFSETQ. For this clone: The antigen is not known.

TCRdb keeps only in-frame clones here, not all; method: immunoSEQ multiplex PCR. The data show under 45,000 clones, 85% to 90% seen once. The sample here was peripheral blood, taken on day 0 of AZD1222 vaccination. V gene TRBV5-1 combines with J gene TRBJ2-6, with unresolved D. The source of this sequence is an adult in good health. CDR3 sequence reads: CASSLGVGSGANVLTF. The CDR3 DNA is TGCGCCAGCAGCTTGGGGGTCGGCTCTGGGGCCAACGTCCTGACTTTC.